The table lists the clone carrying this TCR beta chain with many counts. Its cognate antigen is unknown. TCRdb fed the RACE reads into MiXCR, producing one record per CDR3 protein. This table holds about 82,000 distinct CDR3 sequences, approximately 7% found once. The sample's time point: patch test 2, 6 weeks after DPC sensitization. Treatment specified: therapeutic diphenylcyclopropenone sensitization with weekly scalp DPC. This CDR3 is built from 17 residues. V shed 0 bases and J 4 bases; nucleotides not matched to a gene: 6. From germline, CDR1 is SGHDT and CDR2 YYEEEE. This specimen belongs to a study of human T cells and chemical hapten exposure. Study as a whole: Patch testing placed 0.01% DPC on the upper back, with readings at 6 days. A mostly female patient group had alopecia areata, totalis or universalis. General study points: Expanded TCR counts at PT1 were positively correlated with the patch test score. Clustering by CDR3 similarity yielded significantly more large clusters from expanded TCRs than controls.

This chain connects TRBV5-6 to TRBJ2-1; TRBD2 matches 11 bases. The clonotype originates from a woman between 25 and 40 years old with alopecia areata. Some clones in this sample may be carry-over from other donors' samples. Sequences were derived from whole blood, sampled in connection with sensitization to the hapten diphenylcyclopropenone (DPC). Here the CDR3 DNA reads TGTGCCAGCAGCTTGGCTCTAGCGGGGGGTCTATACAATGAGCAGTTCTTC. Its translation is CASSLALAGGLYNEQFF.